What follows are 21 T cell receptor beta chains derived from one specimen sequenced in a study of blood T cell repertoires in COVID-19 (dated by TCRdb to between 2020 and 2021). Libraries were made using the immunoSEQ multiplex PCR assay. The table was pulled from immuneACCESS by TCRdb, which kept in-frame rearrangements only. Such tables lose some clones; where checked, under half of the loss comes from unresolved V genes, and the rest has no known cause. The sample table holds around 170,000 clones, of which approximately 74% were seen once. Around 3% of the sample is taken by the ten largest. Sequencing was carried out using peripheral blood. The receptors come from a woman of 80 years or more with acute or convalescent COVID-19.

This chain uses TRBV28 with TRBJ1-2; D may be TRBD1 (6 bases). This CDR3 has 14 amino acids. The V end was cut by 2 bases, the J end by 0 bases, with 7 bases between. CDR1 MDHEN and CDR2 SYDVKM come from the germline V gene. The DNA for the CDR3 is TGTGCCAGCAGTTTAGACAGGCCTAACTATGGCTACACCTTC. The encoded protein is CASSLDRPNYGYTF.

This clone has ten or more counts. The rearrangement uses TRBV30 and TRBJ1-4; D remains ambiguous. Between the trimmed V and J ends, which lost 4 bases and 8 bases, there was a span of 14 bases. CDR1 GTSNPN and CDR2 SVGIG come from the germline V gene (reference sequence). The CDR3 contains 13 residues. The CDR3: CAWNDKKPEKLFF. In DNA form, the CDR3 reads TGTGCCTGGAACGATAAAAAGCCAGAAAAACTGTTTTTT. Variable domain in full (rest from reference TRBV30 and TRBJ1-4): SQTIHQWPATLVQPVGSPLSLECTVEGTSNPNLYWYRQAAGRGLQLLFYSVGIGQISSEVPQNLSASRPQDRQFILSSKKLLLSDSGFYLCAWNDKKPEKLFFGSGTQLSVL.

The chain carries TRBV7-2 and TRBJ1-5, with D possibly being TRBD1 (6 bases). Deletions cut 2 bases from V and 1 base from J, with 12 bases between. The V gene's germline CDR1 is SGHTA and CDR2 FQGNSA. The CDR3 is made up of 16 amino acids. As DNA, the CDR3 is TGTGCCAGCAGCTTACCGGGGGGCCCGAGCAATCAGCCCCAGCATTTT. Protein product: CASSLPGGPSNQPQHF.

The CDR3 sequence: CASSGGGGRSWYGYTF. The CDR3 coding sequence is TGTGCCAGCAGTGGAGGGGGAGGGAGGAGTTGGTATGGCTACACCTTC. The V call is TRBV27, the J call TRBJ1-2, with a weak D call TRBD1 (6 bases). Germline assignment: CDR1 MNHEY and CDR2 SMNVEV (reference sequence). The CDR3 is 16 amino acids. Trimming left V 5 bases short and J 5 bases short, with 21 bases between.

The chain carries TRBV28 and TRBJ1-2; tentatively, D is TRBD1 (6 bases). This CDR3 has 11 residues. Germline V gene data show CDR1 as MDHEN and CDR2 as SYDVKM. Between the trimmed V and J ends, which lost 4 bases and 8 bases, there was a span of 8 bases. The CDR3 DNA reads as TGTGCCAGCAGTTACAGGGACGGCTACACCTTC. It yields the protein CASSYRDGYTF.

The rearrangement uses TRBV3-1 (or the pseudogene TRBV3-2) and TRBJ2-5, with TRBD2 matching over 9 bases. J was trimmed by 5 bases and V by 4 bases; bases with no gene match: 11. This CDR3 is 16 amino acids long. CDR1 is LGHDT, CDR2 YNNKEL, per germline (reference sequence). In DNA, the CDR3 is TGTGCCAGCAGCCTTCCGTCGCGGGAGGGCCGGGAGACCCAGTACTTC. The encoded protein is CASSLPSREGRETQYF.

This clone was observed a few times. The DNA of the CDR3 is TGTGCCAGCAGCCCCCAGGGGGCGGCAAACTATGGCTACACCTTC. Translated: CASSPQGAANYGYTF. The rearrangement joins TRBV7-2 to TRBJ1-2; 8 positions agree with TRBD1. This CDR3 is built from 15 residues. Germline V lookup: CDR1 SGHTA, CDR2 FQGNSA. V lost 5 bases and J lost 2; bases outside the gene matches: 7.

V is TRBV13 and J is TRBJ2-1; no reliable D call. The germline V and J ends were trimmed by 3 bases and 5 bases, with 2 bases remaining between them. Germline loops: CDR1 PRHDT, CDR2 FYEKMQ (reference sequence). The CDR3 covers 11 residues. CDR3 nucleotides: TGTGCCAGCAGCTTCAACAATGAGCAGTTCTTC. This translates into CASSFNNEQFF.

This chain joins TRBV5-1 and TRBJ2-1; 11 bases fit TRBD2. Germline V gives CDR1 SGHRS, CDR2 YFSETQ. This CDR3 spans 17 amino acids. V was clipped by 1 base and J by 4 bases; unmatched bases: 7. This CDR3 is CASSLPGLAGGYNEQFF. The CDR3 nucleotides are TGCGCCAGCAGCTTGCCGGGTCTAGCGGGAGGTTACAATGAGCAGTTCTTC.

J is TRBJ1-2 and V is TRBV27; D unclear. Germline CDR1 and CDR2: MNHEY and SMNVEV (reference sequence). The CDR3 spans 14 residues. The V and J ends lost 6 bases and 4 bases respectively, with 15 bases between them. In nucleotides, the CDR3 is TGTGCCAGCAGCCCCCCCCGGGGAGGCTATGGCTACACCTTC. Its protein product is CASSPPRGGYGYTF.

The chain carries TRBV28 and TRBJ1-4, with TRBD1 identical over 7 bases. Germline CDR1 is MDHEN and CDR2 is SYDVKM. The V segment lost 6 bases and the J segment 7 bases; nucleotides outside the gene matches: 8. The CDR3 consists of 14 residues. The CDR3 protein is CASSVQGVGEKLFF. For the CDR3, the DNA is TGTGCCAGCAGCGTCCAGGGGGTCGGTGAAAAACTGTTTTTT.

CDR3 residues: CASSRGGEGQPQHF. The CDR3 DNA sequence: TGTGCCAGTAGTCGCGGGGGAGAGGGCCAGCCCCAGCATTTT. The rearrangement links TRBV19 to TRBJ1-5, with TRBD1 as a possible D gene (5 bases). This CDR3 is built from 14 residues. The germline CDR1 and CDR2 sequences are LNHDA and SQIVND (reference sequence). The ends were cut back, 5 bases at V and 7 bases at J, with 15 bases in the middle.

J is TRBJ1-2 and V is TRBV28; 8 nucleotides line up with TRBD1. V lost 4 bases to trimming and J lost 3 bases; unmatched junction nucleotides: 10. Germline-derived CDR1 and CDR2 are MDHEN and SYDVKM. CDR3 length equals 16 residues. CDR3 residues: CASSSFGRGRDYGYTF. CDR3 in DNA: TGTGCCAGCAGTTCCTTTGGCAGGGGGCGTGACTATGGCTACACCTTC.

This clone occurred once. J is TRBJ2-3 and V is TRBV6-6; D possibly corresponds to TRBD2 (6 bases). V was clipped by 4 bases and J by 5 bases, with 10 bases between them. Germline loops: CDR1 MNHNY, CDR2 SVGAGI (reference sequence). The CDR3 is 13 residues long. The CDR3, as DNA: TGTGCCAGCAGTTCGAACGGGAGAGATACGCAGTATTTT. Its translation: CASSSNGRDTQYF.

The chain joins TRBV7-3 to TRBJ2-5, with 7 bases fitting TRBD2. V was clipped by 5 bases and J by 4 bases; unmatched bases: 19. The CDR3 totals 18 residues. The germline CDR1 and CDR2 sequences are SGHTA and FQGTGA. The CDR3 DNA follows: TGTGCCAGCAGCCCCGGCGCTTCGACCGGGACTACTTTAGAGACCCAGTACTTC. It translates to CASSPGASTGTTLETQYF. Based on the CDR3 plus reference TRBV7-3 and TRBJ2-5, the full variable domain is GAGVSQTPSNKVTEKGKYVELRCDPISGHTALYWYRQSLGQGPEFLIYFQGTGAADDSGLPNDRFFAVRPEGSVSTLKIQRTERGDSAVYLCASSPGASTGTTLETQYFGPGTRLLVL.

This sequence joins TRBV19 and TRBJ2-2; 10 bases align to TRBD1. The CDR3 contains 15 residues. Germline CDR1 and CDR2: LNHDA and SQIVND (reference sequence). V lost 3 bases to trimming and J lost 7 bases; unmatched junction nucleotides: 5. CDR3 coding DNA: TGTGCCAGTAGTATCCGACAGGGGGCCGTCGGGGAGCTGTTTTTT. As protein: CASSIRQGAVGELFF.

This clone has only a few counts. The CDR3 loop is CATSGTGLYEQYF. The CDR3 DNA reads TGCGCCACCTCCGGGACAGGACTCTACGAGCAGTACTTC. The gene calls are TRBV10-2 and TRBJ2-7, with TRBD1 matching 8 bases. The CDR3 loop spans 13 amino acids. Germline CDR1 is WSHSY and CDR2 is SAAADI. Trimming at V came to 10 bases and at J to 3 bases, leaving 8 bases not matched to a gene.

The gene calls are TRBV11-2 and TRBJ2-7, with 7 bases lining up with TRBD2. V shed 0 bases, J shed 0 bases, and the junction held 5 bases outside the gene matches. CDR1 is SGHAT, CDR2 FQNNGV, per germline. The CDR3 is 16 residues long. CDR3 nucleotide sequence: TGTGCCAGCAGCTTAGATCTTGGGAGGGGCTCCTACGAGCAGTACTTC. It codes for CASSLDLGRGSYEQYF.

This chain joins TRBV7-6 and TRBJ1-1, with TRBD1 matching over 10 bases. This CDR3 is built from 17 residues. Germline CDR1 reads SGHVS; CDR2 reads FNYEAQ. Trimming took 1 base from V and 4 from J; bases not matched to a gene: 9. CDR3 residues: CASSLVSGTGDFTEAFF. CDR3 in DNA: TGTGCCAGCAGCTTAGTCTCCGGGACAGGGGATTTCACTGAAGCTTTCTTT.

This clone was seen only once. The rearrangement joins TRBV18 to TRBJ2-7, with 7 positions matching TRBD1. V was clipped by 1 base and J by 1 base; unmatched bases: 4. Germline V gene sequence: CDR1 KGHSH, CDR2 LQKENI. The CDR3 runs to 15 residues. DNA of the CDR3: TGTGCCAGCTCACCACGGGGACAGTCGTCCTACGAGCAGTACTTC. Residues: CASSPRGQSSYEQYF.

The chain carries TRBV6-5 and TRBJ2-7; D may be TRBD2 (6 bases). V was shortened by 4 bases and J by 2 bases, with 15 bases between the two germline ends. The CDR3 spans 15 residues. Per germline, CDR1 MNHEY and CDR2 SVGAGI. The CDR3 region is CASSWTGTATYEQYF. In DNA, the CDR3 is TGTGCCAGCAGTTGGACCGGGACTGCAACCTACGAGCAGTACTTC.